In its sample, the clone carrying this T cell receptor beta chain was seen many times. Its antigen is unknown. The CDR3 is 15 residues long. V was pared by 5 bases and J by 7 bases, with 24 bases between. The germline V gene has CDR1 DFQATT and CDR2 SNEGSKA (reference sequence). This record belongs to a study of response to subunit inactivated influenza vaccine. Study-wide findings and caveats: Authors suggested few new T cells are recruited by each seasonal influenza vaccination.

TCRdb fed the RT-PCR reads into MiXCR, producing one record per CDR3 protein. There are under 550,000 distinct CDR3 sequences in the sample; approximately 7.1% occur only once, and 10% to 15% lies in the top ten. The specimen comprised PBMCs from blood, sampled 23 to 25 months after vaccination. This clonotype was sampled from a man between 50 and 69 years old who received an inactivated influenza vaccine. The gene calls are TRBV20-1 and TRBJ2-7; maybe TRBD2 (5 bases). CDR3 sequence (DNA): TGCAGTGCTCCAGAAGTAGGGAGCCGGACCTGGGAGCAGTACTTC. Amino acids: CSAPEVGSRTWEQYF.